This TCR beta chain was identified during a study of blood T cell repertoires in COVID-19. As for the study in general: There were acute and convalescent COVID-19 samples, and they came from the United States, Italy and Spain.

Unmatched junction bases numbered 2, after V lost 3 bases and J lost 0 bases. The CDR3 spans 15 residues. Repertoires were generated with immunoSEQ multiplex PCR, while TCRdb's copy carries only in-frame clones and drops some. The sample has roughly 250,000 clones, roughly 87% seen once. The gene calls are TRBV5-3 and TRBJ2-2; 7 bases line up with TRBD1. TRBV5-3 is recorded as an ORF, its role being uncertain. The TCR comes from a man in his 60s who had recovered from COVID-19. Source material: peripheral blood. The CDR3 is CARSWGTANTGELFF. The CDR3 DNA reads as TGTGCCAGAAGCTGGGGGACAGCGAACACCGGGGAGCTGTTTTTT.